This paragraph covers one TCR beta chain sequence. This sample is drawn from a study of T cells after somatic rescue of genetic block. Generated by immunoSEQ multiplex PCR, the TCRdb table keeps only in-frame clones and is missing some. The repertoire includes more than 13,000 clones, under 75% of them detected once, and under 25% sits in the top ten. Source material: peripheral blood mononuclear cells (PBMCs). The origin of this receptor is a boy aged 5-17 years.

CDR3 loop: CASSLGPRPVETQYF. The CDR3 nucleotides read TGTGCCAGCAGCTTGGGGCCACGGCCTGTTGAGACCCAGTACTTC. The chain links TRBV7-9 to TRBJ2-5, with D perhaps matching TRBD1 (5 bases). Germline loops: CDR1 SEHNR, CDR2 FQNEAQ (reference sequence). With 3 bases removed from V and 5 bases from J, the gap between germline ends came to 16 bases. The CDR3 runs to 15 residues.